This T cell receptor (beta chain) was sequenced during a study of cytotoxic CD8 clonotypes in ibrutinib-treated CLL. Whole-study context: Samples averaged around 280,000 productive templates and some 91,000 productive rearrangements.

A 1 in 200,000 to 1 in 1 million T cell depth was the sequencing target. Libraries were prepared by immunoSEQ multiplex PCR; TCRdb keeps only in-frame clonotypes and omits some of them. The table shows 110,000 to 150,000 clones, with roughly 77% occurring only once. Germline lookup yields CDR1 MNHNS and CDR2 SASEGT. The CDR3 loop spans 15 amino acids. The ends were cut back, 6 bases at V and 0 bases at J, with 15 bases in the middle. Investigators sourced approximately 2 micrograms of genomic DNA from cryopreserved PBMCs for TCR beta libraries. The sequencing here drew on PBMCs, taken after 12 months of ibrutinib treatment. The TCR sequence derives from a human donor with chronic lymphocytic leukemia. J is TRBJ2-7 and V is TRBV6-1; weak D call: TRBD2 (6 bases). The CDR3 is CASSLQGLSSYEQYF. The CDR3 nucleotides are TGTGCCAGCAGCCTCCAGGGACTCAGCTCCTACGAGCAGTACTTC.